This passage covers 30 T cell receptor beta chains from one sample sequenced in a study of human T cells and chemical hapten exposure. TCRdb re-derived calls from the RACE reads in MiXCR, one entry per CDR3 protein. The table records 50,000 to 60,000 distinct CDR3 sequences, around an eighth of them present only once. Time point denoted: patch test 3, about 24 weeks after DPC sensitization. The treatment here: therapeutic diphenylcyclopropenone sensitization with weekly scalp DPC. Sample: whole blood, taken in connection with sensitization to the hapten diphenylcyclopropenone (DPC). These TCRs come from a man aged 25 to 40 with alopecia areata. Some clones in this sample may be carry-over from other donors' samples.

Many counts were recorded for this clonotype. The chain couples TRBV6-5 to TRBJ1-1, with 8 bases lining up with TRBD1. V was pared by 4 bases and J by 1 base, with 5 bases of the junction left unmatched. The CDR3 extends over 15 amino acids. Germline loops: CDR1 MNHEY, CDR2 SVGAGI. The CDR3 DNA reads TGTGCCAGCAGTTCGGGACAGGAACAGAACACTGAAGCTTTCTTT. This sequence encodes CASSSGQEQNTEAFF.

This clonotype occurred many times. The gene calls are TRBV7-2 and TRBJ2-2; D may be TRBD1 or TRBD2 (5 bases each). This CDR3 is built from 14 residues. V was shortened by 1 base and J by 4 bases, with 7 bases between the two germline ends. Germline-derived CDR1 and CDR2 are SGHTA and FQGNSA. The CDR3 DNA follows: TGTGCCAGCAGCTTAGTTGGGGGCACCGGGGAGCTGTTTTTT. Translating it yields CASSLVGGTGELFF.

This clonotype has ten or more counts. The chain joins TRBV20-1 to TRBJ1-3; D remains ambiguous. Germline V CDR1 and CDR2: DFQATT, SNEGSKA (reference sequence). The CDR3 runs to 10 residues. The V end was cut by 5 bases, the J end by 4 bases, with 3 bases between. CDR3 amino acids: CSALGNTIYF. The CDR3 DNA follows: TGCAGTGCTCTCGGAAACACCATATATTTT.

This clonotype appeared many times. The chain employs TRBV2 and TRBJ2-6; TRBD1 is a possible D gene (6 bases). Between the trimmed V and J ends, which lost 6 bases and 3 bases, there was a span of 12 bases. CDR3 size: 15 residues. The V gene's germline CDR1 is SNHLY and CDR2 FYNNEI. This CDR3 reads CASSYDRSGANVLTF. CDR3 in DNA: TGTGCCAGCAGCTATGACAGGAGTGGGGCCAACGTCCTGACTTTC. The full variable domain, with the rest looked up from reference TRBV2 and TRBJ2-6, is EPEVTQTPSHQVTQMGQEVILRCVPISNHLYFYWYRQILGQKVEFLVSFYNNEISEKSEIFDDQFSVERPDGSNFTLKIRSTKLEDSAMYFCASSYDRSGANVLTFGAGSRLTVL.

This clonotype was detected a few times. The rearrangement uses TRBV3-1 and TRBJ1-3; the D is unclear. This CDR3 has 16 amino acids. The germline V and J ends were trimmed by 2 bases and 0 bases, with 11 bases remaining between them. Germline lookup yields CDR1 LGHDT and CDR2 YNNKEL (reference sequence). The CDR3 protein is CASSQMEASSGNTIYF. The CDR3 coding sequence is TGTGCCAGCAGCCAAATGGAGGCAAGCTCTGGAAACACCATATATTTT.

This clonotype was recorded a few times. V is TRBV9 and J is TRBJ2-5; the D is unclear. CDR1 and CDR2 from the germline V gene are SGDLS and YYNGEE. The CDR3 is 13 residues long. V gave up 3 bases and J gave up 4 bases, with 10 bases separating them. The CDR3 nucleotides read TGTGCCAGCAGCGCCGGAACTGGAGAGACCCAGTACTTC. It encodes CASSAGTGETQYF.

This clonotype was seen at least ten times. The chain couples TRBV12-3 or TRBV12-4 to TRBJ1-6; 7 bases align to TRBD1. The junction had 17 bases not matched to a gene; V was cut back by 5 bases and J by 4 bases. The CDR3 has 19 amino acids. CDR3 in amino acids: CASSLSLTGEVGYNSPLHF. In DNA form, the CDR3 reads TGTGCCAGCAGTCTATCCCTCACAGGGGAGGTTGGATATAATTCACCCCTCCACTTT.

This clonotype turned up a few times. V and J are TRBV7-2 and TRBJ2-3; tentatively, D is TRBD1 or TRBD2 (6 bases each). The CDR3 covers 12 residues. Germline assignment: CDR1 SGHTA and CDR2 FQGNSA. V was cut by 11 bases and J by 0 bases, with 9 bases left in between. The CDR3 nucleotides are TGTGCCGGGGGGCTGAGCACAGATACGCAGTATTTT. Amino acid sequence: CAGGLSTDTQYF. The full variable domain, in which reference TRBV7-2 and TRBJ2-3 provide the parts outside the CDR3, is GAGVSQSPSNKVTEKGKDVELRCDPISGHTALYWYRQSLGQGLEFLIYFQGNSAPDKSGLPSDRFSAERTGGSVSTLTIQRTQQEDSAVYLCAGGLSTDTQYFGPGTRLTVL.

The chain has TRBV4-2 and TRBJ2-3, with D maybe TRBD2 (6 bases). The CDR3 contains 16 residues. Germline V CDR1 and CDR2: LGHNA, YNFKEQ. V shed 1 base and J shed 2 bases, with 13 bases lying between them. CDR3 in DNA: TGTGCCAGCAGCCAAGGTGTTCGGGAGACCACAGATACGCAGTATTTT. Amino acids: CASSQGVRETTDTQYF.

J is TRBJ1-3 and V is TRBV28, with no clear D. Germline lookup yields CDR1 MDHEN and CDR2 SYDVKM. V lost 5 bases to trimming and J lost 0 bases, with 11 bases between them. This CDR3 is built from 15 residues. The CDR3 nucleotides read TGTGCCAGCAGTCCCTTGGTGGTCTCTGGAAACACCATATATTTT. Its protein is CASSPLVVSGNTIYF.

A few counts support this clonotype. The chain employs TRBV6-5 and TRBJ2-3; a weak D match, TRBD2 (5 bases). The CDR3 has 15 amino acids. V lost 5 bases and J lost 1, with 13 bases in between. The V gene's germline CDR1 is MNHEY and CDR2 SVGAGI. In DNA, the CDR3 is TGTGCCAGCAGTGCGCGGGTCGTAGGCACAGATACGCAGTATTTT. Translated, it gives CASSARVVGTDTQYF.

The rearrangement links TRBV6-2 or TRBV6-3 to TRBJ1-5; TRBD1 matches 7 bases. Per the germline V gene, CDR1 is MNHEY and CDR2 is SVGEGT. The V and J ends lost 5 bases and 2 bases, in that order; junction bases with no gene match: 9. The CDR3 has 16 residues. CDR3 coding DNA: TGTGCCAGCAGTCCGGGACAGCTCTCGGGCAATCAGCCCCAGCATTTT. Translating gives CASSPGQLSGNQPQHF.

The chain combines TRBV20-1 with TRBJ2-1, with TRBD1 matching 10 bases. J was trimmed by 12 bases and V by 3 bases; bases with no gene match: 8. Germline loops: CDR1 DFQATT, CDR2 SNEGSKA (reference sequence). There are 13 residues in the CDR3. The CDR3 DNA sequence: TGCAGTGCTAGGGACAGGGGGGGTGAAGTGCAGTTCTTC. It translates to CSARDRGGEVQFF.

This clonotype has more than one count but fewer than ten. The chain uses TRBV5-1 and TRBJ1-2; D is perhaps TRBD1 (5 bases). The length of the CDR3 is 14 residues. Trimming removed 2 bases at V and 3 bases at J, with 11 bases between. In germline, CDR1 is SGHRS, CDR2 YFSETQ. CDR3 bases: TGCGCCAGCAGCTTACGTCAGGGTGACTATGGCTACACCTTC. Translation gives CASSLRQGDYGYTF.

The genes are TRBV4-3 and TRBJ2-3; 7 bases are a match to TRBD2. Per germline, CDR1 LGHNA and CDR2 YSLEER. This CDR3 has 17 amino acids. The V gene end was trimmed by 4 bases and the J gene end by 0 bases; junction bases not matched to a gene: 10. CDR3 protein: CASSLLTTSTSTDTQYF. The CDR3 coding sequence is TGCGCCAGCAGCCTCCTCACGACTAGCACTAGCACAGATACGCAGTATTTT.

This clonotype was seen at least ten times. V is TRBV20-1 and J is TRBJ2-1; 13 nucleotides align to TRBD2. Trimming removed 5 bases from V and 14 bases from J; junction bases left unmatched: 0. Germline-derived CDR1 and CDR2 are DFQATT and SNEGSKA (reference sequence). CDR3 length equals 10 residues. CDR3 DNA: TGCAGTGCTGGGACTAGCGGGGAGTTCTTC. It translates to CSAGTSGEFF.

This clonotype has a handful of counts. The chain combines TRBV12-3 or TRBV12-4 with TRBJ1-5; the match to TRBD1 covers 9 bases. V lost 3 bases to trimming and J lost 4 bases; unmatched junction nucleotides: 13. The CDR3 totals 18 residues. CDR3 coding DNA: TGTGCCAGCAGTTTTAACTTGGGGGACAGGGTCGGGAATCAGCCCCAGCATTTT. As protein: CASSFNLGDRVGNQPQHF.

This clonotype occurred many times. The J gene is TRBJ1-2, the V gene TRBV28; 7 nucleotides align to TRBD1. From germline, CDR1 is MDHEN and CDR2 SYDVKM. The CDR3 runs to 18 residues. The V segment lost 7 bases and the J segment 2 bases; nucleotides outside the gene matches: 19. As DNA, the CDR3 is TGTGCCAGCACGGTGGGGACAGTATGGGACGAGGGGAACTATGGCTACACCTTC. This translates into CASTVGTVWDEGNYGYTF.

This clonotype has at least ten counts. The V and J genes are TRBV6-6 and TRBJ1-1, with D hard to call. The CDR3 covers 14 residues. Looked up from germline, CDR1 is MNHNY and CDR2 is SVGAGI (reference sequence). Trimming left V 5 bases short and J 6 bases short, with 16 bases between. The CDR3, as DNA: TGTGCCAGCAGTCGACCTTCAGGAAGCGCTGAAGCTTTCTTT. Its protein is CASSRPSGSAEAFF.

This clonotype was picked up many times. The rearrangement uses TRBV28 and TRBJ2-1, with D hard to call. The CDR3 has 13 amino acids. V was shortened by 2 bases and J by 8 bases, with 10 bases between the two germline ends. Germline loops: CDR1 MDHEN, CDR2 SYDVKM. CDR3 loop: CASSLLRRDEQFF. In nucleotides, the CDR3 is TGTGCCAGCAGTTTACTCCGTCGGGATGAGCAGTTCTTC.

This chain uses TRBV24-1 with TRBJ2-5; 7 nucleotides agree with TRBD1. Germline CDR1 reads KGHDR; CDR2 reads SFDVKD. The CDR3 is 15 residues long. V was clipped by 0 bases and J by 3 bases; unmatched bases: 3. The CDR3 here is CATSDLGTGEETQYF. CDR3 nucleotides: TGTGCCACCAGTGATTTGGGCACAGGGGAAGAGACCCAGTACTTC.

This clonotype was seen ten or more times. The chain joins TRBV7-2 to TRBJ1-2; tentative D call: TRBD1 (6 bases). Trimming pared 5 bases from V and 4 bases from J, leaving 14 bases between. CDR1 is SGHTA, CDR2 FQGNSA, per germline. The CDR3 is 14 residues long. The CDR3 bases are TGTGCCAGCAGCCTAAACCAGGGGCCCTATGGCTACACCTTC. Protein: CASSLNQGPYGYTF.

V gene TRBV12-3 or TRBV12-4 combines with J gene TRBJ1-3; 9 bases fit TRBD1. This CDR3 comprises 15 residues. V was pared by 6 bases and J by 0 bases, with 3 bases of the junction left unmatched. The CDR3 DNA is TGTGCCAGCAGCCCGGGACAGGGCTCTGGAAACACCATATATTTT. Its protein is CASSPGQGSGNTIYF.

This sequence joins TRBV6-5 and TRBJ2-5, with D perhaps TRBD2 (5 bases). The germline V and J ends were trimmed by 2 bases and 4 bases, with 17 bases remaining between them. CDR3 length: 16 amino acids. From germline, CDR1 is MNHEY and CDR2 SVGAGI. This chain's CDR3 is CASSYRGSLTRETQYF. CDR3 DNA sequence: TGTGCCAGCAGTTACCGGGGATCCCTAACGAGAGAGACCCAGTACTTC.

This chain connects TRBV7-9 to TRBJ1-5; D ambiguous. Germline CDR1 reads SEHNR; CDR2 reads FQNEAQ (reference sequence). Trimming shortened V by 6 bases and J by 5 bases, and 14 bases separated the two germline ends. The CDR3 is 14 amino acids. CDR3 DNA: TGTGCCAGCAGTACCGCCGGGGTTGATCAGCCCCAGCATTTT. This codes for CASSTAGVDQPQHF.

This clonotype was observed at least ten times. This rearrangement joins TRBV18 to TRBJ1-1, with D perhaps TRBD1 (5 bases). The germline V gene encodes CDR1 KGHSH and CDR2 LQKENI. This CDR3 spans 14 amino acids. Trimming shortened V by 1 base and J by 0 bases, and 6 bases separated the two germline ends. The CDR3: CASSPRQLNTEAFF. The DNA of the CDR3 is TGTGCCAGCTCACCACGACAGTTGAACACTGAAGCTTTCTTT.

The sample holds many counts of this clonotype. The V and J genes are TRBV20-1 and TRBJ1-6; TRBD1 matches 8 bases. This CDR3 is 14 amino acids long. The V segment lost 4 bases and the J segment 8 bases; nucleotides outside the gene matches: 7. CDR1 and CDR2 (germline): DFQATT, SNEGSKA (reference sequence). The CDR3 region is CSATKTGVDSPLHF. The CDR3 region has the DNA TGCAGTGCTACCAAGACAGGGGTTGATTCACCCCTCCACTTT.

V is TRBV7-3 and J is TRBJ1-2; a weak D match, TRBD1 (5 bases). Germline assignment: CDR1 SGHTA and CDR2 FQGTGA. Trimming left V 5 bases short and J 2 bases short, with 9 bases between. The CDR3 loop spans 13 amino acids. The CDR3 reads CASSGTANYGYTF. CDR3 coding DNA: TGTGCCAGCAGCGGGACCGCAAACTATGGCTACACCTTC.

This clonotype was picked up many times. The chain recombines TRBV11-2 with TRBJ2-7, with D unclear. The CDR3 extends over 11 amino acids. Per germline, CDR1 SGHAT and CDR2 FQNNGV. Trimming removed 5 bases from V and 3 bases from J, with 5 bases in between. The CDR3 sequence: CASSLNYEQYF. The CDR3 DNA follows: TGTGCCAGCAGCCTGAACTACGAGCAGTACTTC.

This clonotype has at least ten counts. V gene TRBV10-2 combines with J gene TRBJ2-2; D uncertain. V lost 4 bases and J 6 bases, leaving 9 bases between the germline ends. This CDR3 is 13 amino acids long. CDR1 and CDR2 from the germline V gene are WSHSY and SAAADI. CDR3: CASSGVGPGELFF. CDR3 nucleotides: TGCGCCAGCAGTGGAGTTGGGCCCGGGGAGCTGTTTTTT.